These 13 T cell receptor beta chains were sequenced from one sample in a study of PD-1 blockade in classical Hodgkin lymphoma. Sequencing used immunoSEQ multiplex PCR; TCRdb keeps in-frame clones, though not all of them. The data contain about 90,000 clones, 90% of them seen just once; the ten biggest clones take up roughly 3%. Time point of the sample: cycle 4 day 1 (C4D1), after about 6 weeks of nivolumab. All patients experienced relapse after autologous stem cell transplantation, and brentuximab vedotin exposure was variable. The specimen was peripheral blood mononuclear cells (PBMCs), collected before the fourth cycle of nivolumab. The receptors here all came from a human donor with classical Hodgkin lymphoma.

This rearrangement joins TRBV6-5 to TRBJ2-2; D not certain. The V and J ends lost 6 bases and 1 base respectively, with 6 bases between them. The CDR3 has 13 residues. Germline V lookup: CDR1 MNHEY, CDR2 SVGAGI. DNA for the CDR3: TGTGCCAGCAGCACCGGGAACACCGGGGAGCTGTTTTTT. Its protein is CASSTGNTGELFF.

The CDR3 spells CAISSGVTDTQYF. DNA for the CDR3: TGTGCCATCTCTAGCGGGGTCACAGATACGCAGTATTTT. V gene TRBV5-6 combines with J gene TRBJ2-3; 9 bases are a match to TRBD2. This CDR3 has 13 residues. CDR1 is SGHDT, CDR2 YYEEEE, per germline. Trimming took 9 bases from V and 2 from J; bases not matched to a gene: 4.

This clone has only one observation. V and J are TRBV5-6 and TRBJ1-2; D ambiguous. Germline V lookup: CDR1 SGHDT, CDR2 YYEEEE. CDR3 length: 14 residues. V dropped 1 base and J dropped 0 bases, with 7 bases sitting between them. The CDR3 DNA is TGTGCCAGCAGCTTGCGGCCCACTAACTATGGCTACACCTTC. This sequence encodes CASSLRPTNYGYTF. The entire variable domain, with the rest obtained from reference TRBV5-6 and TRBJ1-2, is as follows: DAGVTQSPTHLIKTRGQQVTLRCSPKSGHDTVSWYQQALGQGPQFIFQYYEEEERQRGNFPDRFSGHQFPNYSSELNVNALLLGDSALYLCASSLRPTNYGYTFGSGTRLTVV.

The CDR3 reads CASSRDRANYGYTF. The CDR3 DNA is TGTGCCAGTAGCAGGGACAGAGCTAACTATGGCTACACCTTC. The rearrangement links TRBV19 to TRBJ1-2; the match to TRBD1 covers 7 bases. Germline V gene data show CDR1 as LNHDA and CDR2 as SQIVND (reference sequence). The V segment lost 6 bases and the J segment 0 bases; nucleotides outside the gene matches: 4. CDR3 length equals 14 residues. Using reference TRBV19 and TRBJ1-2 for the parts outside the CDR3, the full variable domain is DGGITQSPKYLFRKEGQNVTLSCEQNLNHDAMYWYRQDPGQGLRLIYYSQIVNDFQKGDIAEGYSVSREKKESFPLTVTSAQKNPTAFYLCASSRDRANYGYTFGSGTRLTVV.

Remarks on this clone: Within the sample, other DNA sequences also encode this same CDR3. The V call is TRBV2, the J call TRBJ1-1; 7 nucleotides agree with TRBD1. Germline V lookup: CDR1 SNHLY, CDR2 FYNNEI. This CDR3 region has 15 residues. V shed 3 bases and J 2 bases; nucleotides not matched to a gene: 6. CDR3 sequence: CASSEGYRGNTEAFF. Here the CDR3 DNA reads TGTGCCAGCAGTGAGGGGTACAGGGGCAACACTGAAGCTTTCTTT.

The CDR3 spells CASSLLGGVDEQFF. DNA for the CDR3: TGTGCCAGCAGCTTACTAGGGGGGGTGGATGAGCAGTTCTTC. This chain connects TRBV11-3 to TRBJ2-1, with a possible D match to TRBD2 (7 bases). The germline V gene has CDR1 SGHNT and CDR2 YENEEA. The CDR3 contains 14 residues. V gave up 2 bases and J gave up 8 bases, with 13 bases separating them.

The chain has TRBV7-2 and TRBJ1-5; D ambiguous. Trimming shortened V by 1 base and J by 3 bases, and 4 bases separated the two germline ends. Looked up from germline, CDR1 is SGHTA and CDR2 is FQGNSA. This CDR3 has 13 amino acids. CDR3 amino acids: CASSLEFNQPQHF. The CDR3 DNA follows: TGTGCCAGCAGCTTAGAGTTCAATCAGCCCCAGCATTTT. Supplemented by reference TRBV7-2 and TRBJ1-5, the full variable domain reads GAGVSQSPSNKVTEKGKDVELRCDPISGHTALYWYRQSLGQGLEFLIYFQGNSAPDKSGLPSDRFSAERTGGSVSTLTIQRTQQEDSAVYLCASSLEFNQPQHFGDGTRLSIL.

The chain carries TRBV27 and TRBJ1-1, with 8 bases lining up with TRBD1. The CDR3 totals 17 residues. Germline V gives CDR1 MNHEY, CDR2 SMNVEV (reference sequence). V trimming: 4 bases; J trimming: 1 base; junction bases outside the gene matches: 11. In nucleotides, the CDR3 is TGTGCCAGCAGTTCTTGGCAGGGGGCTCTTTGGAACACTGAAGCTTTCTTT. Translating gives CASSSWQGALWNTEAFF.

This chain uses TRBV6-5 with TRBJ1-6; 7 nucleotides line up with TRBD1. The CDR3 is 15 amino acids. Germline V gives CDR1 MNHEY, CDR2 SVGAGI. V shed 0 bases and J 12 bases; nucleotides not matched to a gene: 8. CDR3 sequence (DNA): TGTGCCAGCAGTTACTCGGGACAGCCTATGGAACCCCTCCACTTT. It translates to CASSYSGQPMEPLHF.

The rearrangement joins TRBV7-2 to TRBJ1-2; unclear D gene. Germline V gives CDR1 SGHTA, CDR2 FQGNSA. The CDR3 covers 13 residues. Trimming cost V 1 base and J 9 bases, with 12 bases left between them. The CDR3 DNA reads TGTGCCAGCAGCTTAGGAATCAACTCTCGCTACACCTTC. Its protein is CASSLGINSRYTF.

J is TRBJ2-1 and V is TRBV9, with D uncertain. The CDR3 is 15 residues long. CDR1 SGDLS and CDR2 YYNGEE come from the germline V gene. Trimming stripped 1 base from V and 5 bases from J, with 13 bases between. This chain's CDR3 is CASSVPGSRNNEQFF. The CDR3 nucleotides are TGTGCCAGCAGCGTACCTGGCTCCCGTAACAATGAGCAGTTCTTC.

The rearrangement uses TRBV12-5 and TRBJ1-1; TRBD1 is a possible D gene (6 bases). V was cut by 3 bases and J by 3 bases, with 11 bases left in between. The germline gives CDR1 LGHNT, CDR2 FRNRAP. CDR3 length equals 14 residues. The CDR3 DNA is TGTGCTAGTGGTTTTCAGGGGCGGGACACTGAAGCTTTCTTT. Encoded protein: CASGFQGRDTEAFF. Supplemented by reference TRBV12-5 and TRBJ1-1, the full variable domain reads DARVTQTPRHKVTEMGQEVTMRCQPILGHNTVFWYRQTMMQGLELLAYFRNRAPLDDSGMPKDRFSAEMPDATLATLKIQPSEPRDSAVYFCASGFQGRDTEAFFGQGTRLTVV.

V is TRBV7-2 and J is TRBJ2-3, with TRBD2 identical over 13 bases. V shed 5 bases and J 2 bases; nucleotides not matched to a gene: 4. From germline, CDR1 is SGHTA and CDR2 FQGNSA. This CDR3 is built from 16 residues. DNA for the CDR3: TGTGCCAGCAGCCGTGGACTAGCGGGGGTCACAGATACGCAGTATTTT. Amino acid sequence: CASSRGLAGVTDTQYF. The full variable domain, rest sourced from reference TRBV7-2 and TRBJ2-3, is GAGVSQSPSNKVTEKGKDVELRCDPISGHTALYWYRQSLGQGLEFLIYFQGNSAPDKSGLPSDRFSAERTGGSVSTLTIQRTQQEDSAVYLCASSRGLAGVTDTQYFGPGTRLTVL.